The 5 T cell receptor beta chains below all came from one sample that was sequenced in a study of T-cell reconstitution after alpha-beta-depleted transplantation in children. Study observations and caveats: Newly generated T cells supplied most T-cell counts and diversity one year post-transplant.

Researchers prepared the TCRbeta library using unique molecular identifiers, the study reports. Using its own MiXCR run on the PCR reads, TCRdb lists one record per CDR3 protein. This sample has some 300,000 distinct CDR3 sequences, with almost 8% found just once. The antigens for these receptors are not known. Specimen: peripheral blood, collected 360 days after TCRalphabeta/CD19-depleted stem cell transplant. The receptors derive from a female patient between 2 and 15 years old who had a stem cell transplant for Fanconi anemia, so the T cells may come from the graft donor.

This clonotype was observed at least ten times. This chain uses TRBV24-1 with TRBJ2-3; D is unclear. Trimming shortened V by 5 bases and J by 4 bases, and 3 bases separated the two germline ends. CDR1 KGHDR and CDR2 SFDVKD come from the germline V gene. CDR3 size: 11 residues. The CDR3: CATSAADTQYF. CDR3 nucleotides: TGTGCCACCAGTGCGGCAGATACGCAGTATTTT.

This clonotype was counted ten times or more. CDR3 in amino acids: CASSLSGSTTDTQYF. CDR3 nucleotides: TGTGCCAGCAGCCTAAGCGGGTCCACCACAGATACGCAGTATTTT. This sequence joins TRBV7-8 and TRBJ2-3, with D tentatively TRBD2 (6 bases). The CDR3 length is 15 residues. V gave up 5 bases and J gave up 2 bases, with 14 bases separating them. Germline CDR1 reads SGHVS; CDR2 reads FQNEAQ.

Ten or more counts support this clonotype. The V gene is TRBV28, the J gene TRBJ2-7, with D tentatively TRBD1 (6 bases). CDR1 and CDR2 (germline): MDHEN, SYDVKM. The V and J ends lost 7 bases and 2 bases respectively, with 15 bases between them. This CDR3 spans 14 amino acids. CDR3 bases: TGTGCCAGCAATTCCCCCGCAGGGGCCTACGAGCAGTACGTC. Translating gives CASNSPAGAYEQYV.

This chain joins TRBV20-1 and TRBJ2-1, with TRBD2 as a possible D gene (6 bases). Germline lookup yields CDR1 DFQATT and CDR2 SNEGSKA (reference sequence). The CDR3 is 14 amino acids. The V gene lost 1 base and the J gene lost 4 bases, with 11 bases spanning the gap. In DNA, the CDR3 is TGCAGTGCTAGAGTAGCGGAGGGATACAATGAGCAGTTCTTC. Amino acids: CSARVAEGYNEQFF.

The chain couples TRBV24-1 to TRBJ2-3; D is unresolved. Trimming stripped 0 bases from V and 4 bases from J, with 7 bases between. Germline lookup yields CDR1 KGHDR and CDR2 SFDVKD. The CDR3 is 14 amino acids. The CDR3 bases are TGTGCCACCAGTGATTTGCAGAGGCCAGATACGCAGTATTTT. As protein: CATSDLQRPDTQYF.